A selection of T cell receptor beta chains follows, all from one sample in a study of T cells in localized non-small cell lung cancer. Sequencing used immunoSEQ multiplex PCR; TCRdb keeps in-frame clones, though not all of them. The data contain around 5,400 clones, less than 85% of them seen just once; the ten biggest clones take up over 8.5%. Sequencing was performed on PBMCs, taken before any cancer treatment. Every receptor here comes from a woman aged 40-70 years with stage II lung adenocarcinoma. Both conserved end residues are part of each CDR3. The D gene is left open where the match is weak. Clone size is given for some rows only: seen once, a few or many times, or a class if the clone is expanded.

size	J	D	V	DNA	CDR3
-	TRBJ1-1	-	TRBV5-5	TGTGCCAGCAGCCTCATGAACACTGAAGCTTTCTTT	CASSLMNTEAFF
-	TRBJ1-2	TRBD1	TRBV18	TGTGCCAGCTCACCAATCCCGGACAGGAAAGGATATGGCTACACCTTC	CASSPIPDRKGYGYTF
-	TRBJ1-2	-	TRBV11-3	TGTGCCAGCAGCTTAGATTTGCTGAGGGCTCGCTATGGCTACACCTTC	CASSLDLLRARYGYTF
-	TRBJ1-1	TRBD1	TRBV5-1	TGCGCCAGCAGCTTTCTCGGGACAGGGGGCTCCTTGGGTTCTATGAACACTGAAGCTTTCTTT	CASSFLGTGGSLGSMNTEAFF
-	TRBJ2-2	-	TRBV7-3	TGTGCCAGCAGCCTGTCTAGCGCCGGGGAGCTGTTTTTT	CASSLSSAGELFF
-	TRBJ2-2	TRBD1	TRBV7-7	TGTGCTAGCAAAGGACAGGGGGCCGGGGAGCTGTTTTTT	CASKGQGAGELFF
once	TRBJ2-5	-	TRBV6-1	TGTGCCAGCAGTGAAGCTAGGGGGAAGGAGACCCAGTACTTC	CASSEARGKETQYF
-	TRBJ2-5	-	TRBV5-4	TGTGCCAGCAGCGCCTGGGACGCGGAGACCCAGTACTTC	CASSAWDAETQYF
-	TRBJ2-3	-	TRBV11-1	TGTGCCAGCAGCCGAGAGGGGGTACAATACACAGATACGCAGTATTTT	CASSREGVQYTDTQYF
-	TRBJ1-2	-	TRBV18	TGTGCCAGCTCACCCCGGGAAAGTGTAAACTATGGCTACACCTTC	CASSPRESVNYGYTF
-	TRBJ2-5	-	TRBV4-2	TGTGCCAGCAGCCGGCGGCGATCAGAGACCCAGTACTTC	CASSRRRSETQYF
-	TRBJ1-5	-	TRBV19	TGTGCCAGTACTTTAGGGAGGGGCCCGGGCAATCAGCCCCAGCATTTT	CASTLGRGPGNQPQHF
-	TRBJ1-5	-	TRBV4-1	TGCGCCAGCAGCCAAGAACGGGGGCTATGGAGCAATCAGCCCCAGCATTTT	CASSQERGLWSNQPQHF
-	TRBJ2-1	-	TRBV27	TGTGCCAGCAGTTTAGGGGGGCGTGAGCAGTTCTTC	CASSLGGREQFF
few	TRBJ1-2	-	TRBV28	TGTGCCAGCAGCCCGACTTGGAGTGATCCGATCTATGGCTACACCTTC	CASSPTWSDPIYGYTF
-	TRBJ2-7	-	TRBV5-5	TGTGCCAGCAGCTTGGGGGTCTTCGAGCAGTACTTC	CASSLGVFEQYF
-	TRBJ1-1	-	TRBV7-9	TGTGCCAGCAGCCCCGACGGCTGGAGGGGCGGTGAAGCTTTCTTT	CASSPDGWRGGEAFF
once	TRBJ1-1	TRBD1	TRBV7-9	TGTGCCAGCAGCCTGGGACAGGGGGCTAGCACTGAAGCTTTCTTT	CASSLGQGASTEAFF
-	TRBJ2-1	TRBD2	TRBV10-3	TGTGCCACGGCCGGGACTAGCGGGATGAATGAGCAGTTCTTC	CATAGTSGMNEQFF
-	TRBJ1-2	TRBD1	TRBV5-1	TGCGCCAGCAGCTTGGGGGGACAGGGAGGAGTATACTATGGCTACACCTTC	CASSLGGQGGVYYGYTF
few	TRBJ2-4	TRBD2	TRBV4-1	TGCGCCAGCAGCCAAGCTCCTACTAGCGGGGGACAAAACATTCAGTACTTC	CASSQAPTSGGQNIQYF
once	TRBJ2-7	-	TRBV28	TGTGCCAGCAGCCCCCGGTGGTTGGACGAGCAGTACTTC	CASSPRWLDEQYF
-	TRBJ2-7	TRBD1	TRBV4-3	TGCGCCAGCAGCCCAGGACAGGGTGCGGAGCAGTACTTC	CASSPGQGAEQYF
-	TRBJ2-7	TRBD1	TRBV4-2	TGTGCCAGCAGCCAAGATTCTAGACAGGGCAGCGAGCAGTACTTC	CASSQDSRQGSEQYF
once	TRBJ2-7	TRBD1	TRBV29-1	TGCAGCGTTGCTCGACAGGGTAGCTCCTACGAGCAGTACTTC	CSVARQGSSYEQYF
-	TRBJ1-1	-	TRBV5-6	TGTGCCAGCACCCTAAGAGAGAGAACTCTGAACACTGAAGCTTTCTTT	CASTLRERTLNTEAFF
few	TRBJ1-1	-	TRBV5-4	TGTGCCAGCAGCTTGAGTTGGGGGGACACTGAAGCTTTCTTT	CASSLSWGDTEAFF
hyperexpanded	TRBJ2-2	-	TRBV10-3	TGTGCTACGGCACGGGACCAAGACACCGGGGAGCTGTTTTTT	CATARDQDTGELFF
-	TRBJ2-3	-	TRBV7-3	TGTGCCAGCAGCTTAATGGTGGGAAGCACAGATACGCAGTATTTT	CASSLMVGSTDTQYF
-	TRBJ2-5	TRBD1	TRBV29-1	TGCAGCGCTAACAGGGGAGCGGAGACCCAGTACTTC	CSANRGAETQYF
-	TRBJ2-7	-	TRBV6-1	TGTGCCAGCAGTGAATCGGGGAGAATCTACGAGCAGTACTTC	CASSESGRIYEQYF
-	TRBJ2-7	-	TRBV6-5	TGTGCCAGCACCCCGGGTGGAGGGCGGTCCTACGAGCAGTACTTC	CASTPGGGRSYEQYF
-	TRBJ2-5	TRBD1	TRBV7-9	TGTGCCAGCAGCTTAGGGGCAGGGGGCAGGCTGGAGACCCAGTACTTC	CASSLGAGGRLETQYF
-	TRBJ2-1	-	TRBV7-6	TGTGCCAGCAGCTTGACGAACCAAGGGAATGAGCAGTTCTTC	CASSLTNQGNEQFF
-	TRBJ1-5	TRBD1	TRBV15	TGTGCCACCAGCAGAGTTGGAGGGGGCCGACATAGCAATCAGCCCCAGCATTTT	CATSRVGGGRHSNQPQHF
few	TRBJ1-1	-	TRBV6-6	TGTGCCAGCAGTTACTACGAGGACAGAACTGAAGCTTTCTTT	CASSYYEDRTEAFF
few	TRBJ2-3	-	TRBV11-2	TGTGCCAGCAGCTCCCCGTGGGGGCGGGGAGGGAGCACAGATACGCAGTATTTT	CASSSPWGRGGSTDTQYF
-	TRBJ1-2	-	TRBV11-1	TGTGCCAGCAGCTCCACCACCCTTGGTGGCTACACCTTC	CASSSTTLGGYTF
-	TRBJ1-1	TRBD1	TRBV18	TGTGCCAGCTCAAAGGGACAGGGCAACACTGAAGCTTTCTTT	CASSKGQGNTEAFF
-	TRBJ2-7	TRBD2	TRBV7-2	TGTGCCAGCAGCCCAACTAGCGGGAGCTACGAGCAGTACTTC	CASSPTSGSYEQYF
-	TRBJ2-5	-	TRBV5-1	TGCGCCAGCAAAGAAGCGCGTCAAGAGACCCAGTACTTC	CASKEARQETQYF
once	TRBJ2-2	-	TRBV10-3	TGTGCCATCAGTGAGAGAGCGGTAACCACTAAACCCGGGGAGCTGTTTTTT	CAISERAVTTKPGELFF
once	TRBJ1-2	TRBD1	TRBV7-8	TGTGCCAGCAGTATTACAGGACAGGGCAAGGGCTACACCTTC	CASSITGQGKGYTF
-	TRBJ2-7	TRBD2	TRBV5-1	TGCGCCAGCAGCTTGCGGGTTAGCGGGGACCTTCGTTCCTACGAGCAGTACTTC	CASSLRVSGDLRSYEQYF
-	TRBJ1-6	-	TRBV7-2	TGTGCCAGCAGCCCCCGGGGGAATTCACCCCTCCACTTT	CASSPRGNSPLHF
few	TRBJ1-2	-	TRBV10-3	TGTGCCATCAGTCAAGGGGGAGTTCATGGCTACACCTTC	CAISQGGVHGYTF
-	TRBJ1-6	-	TRBV7-9	TGTGCCAGCAGCCTCCCGGGCGCTCCACCCCTCCACTTT	CASSLPGAPPLHF